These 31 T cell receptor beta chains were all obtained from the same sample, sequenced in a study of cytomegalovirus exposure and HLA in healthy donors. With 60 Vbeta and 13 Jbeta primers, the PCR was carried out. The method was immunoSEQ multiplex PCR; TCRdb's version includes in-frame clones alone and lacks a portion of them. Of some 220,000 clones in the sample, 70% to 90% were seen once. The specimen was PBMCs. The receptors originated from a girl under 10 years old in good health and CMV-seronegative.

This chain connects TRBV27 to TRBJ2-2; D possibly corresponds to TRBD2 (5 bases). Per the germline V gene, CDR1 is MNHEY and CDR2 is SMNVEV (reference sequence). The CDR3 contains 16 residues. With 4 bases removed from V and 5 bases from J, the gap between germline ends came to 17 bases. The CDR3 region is CASSSGPGMVTGELFF. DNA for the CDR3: TGTGCCAGCAGTTCTGGGCCCGGGATGGTGACCGGGGAGCTGTTTTTT.

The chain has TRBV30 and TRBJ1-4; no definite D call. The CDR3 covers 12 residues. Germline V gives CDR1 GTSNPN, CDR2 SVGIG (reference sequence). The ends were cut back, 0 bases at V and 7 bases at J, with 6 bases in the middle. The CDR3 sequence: CAWSVNGEKLFF. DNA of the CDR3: TGTGCCTGGAGTGTAAACGGTGAAAAACTGTTTTTT. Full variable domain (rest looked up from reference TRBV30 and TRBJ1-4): SQTIHQWPATLVQPVGSPLSLECTVEGTSNPNLYWYRQAAGRGLQLLFYSVGIGQISSEVPQNLSASRPQDRQFILSSKKLLLSDSGFYLCAWSVNGEKLFFGSGTQLSVL.

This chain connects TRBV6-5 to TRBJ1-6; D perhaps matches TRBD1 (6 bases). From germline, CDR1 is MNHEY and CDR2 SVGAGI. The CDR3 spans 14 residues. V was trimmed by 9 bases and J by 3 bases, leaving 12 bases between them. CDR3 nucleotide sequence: TGTGCCAGTTCAGGGGCCAGCTATAATTCACCCCTCCACTTT. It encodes CASSGASYNSPLHF.

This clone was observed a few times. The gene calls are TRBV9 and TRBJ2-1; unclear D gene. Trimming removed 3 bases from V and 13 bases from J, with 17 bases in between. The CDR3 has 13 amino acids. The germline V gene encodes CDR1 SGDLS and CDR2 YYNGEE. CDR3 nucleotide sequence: TGTGCCAGCAGCGGGCAATACTTTAGCCCCCAGTTCTTC. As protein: CASSGQYFSPQFF.

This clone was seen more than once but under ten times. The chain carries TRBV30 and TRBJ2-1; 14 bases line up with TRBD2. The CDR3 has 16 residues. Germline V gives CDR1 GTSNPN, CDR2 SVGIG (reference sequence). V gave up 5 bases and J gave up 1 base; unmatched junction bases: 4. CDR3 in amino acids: CAWGLAGGRSYNEQFF. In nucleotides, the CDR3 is TGTGCCTGGGGACTAGCGGGGGGCCGTTCCTACAATGAGCAGTTCTTC.

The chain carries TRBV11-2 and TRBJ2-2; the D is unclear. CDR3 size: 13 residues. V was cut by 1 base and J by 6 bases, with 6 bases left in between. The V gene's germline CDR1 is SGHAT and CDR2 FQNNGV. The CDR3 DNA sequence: TGTGCCAGCAGCTTAGGTCTTGCCGGGGAGCTGTTTTTT. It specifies CASSLGLAGELFF.

CDR3 nucleotide sequence: TGTGCCAGCAGCCAAGACGAAGGGGCTATCTACGAGCAGTACTTC. Translating it yields CASSQDEGAIYEQYF. The genes are TRBV4-2 and TRBJ2-7; tentatively, D is TRBD1 (5 bases). Germline CDR1 LGHNA, CDR2 YNFKEQ. Trimming pared 0 bases from V and 3 bases from J, leaving 12 bases between. The CDR3 loop spans 15 amino acids.

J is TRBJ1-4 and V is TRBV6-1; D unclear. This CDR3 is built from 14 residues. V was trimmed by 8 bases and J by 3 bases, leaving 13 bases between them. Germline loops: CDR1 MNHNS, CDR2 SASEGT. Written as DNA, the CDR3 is TGTGCCAGCGGCCACCGGGAATCTAATGAAAAACTGTTTTTT. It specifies CASGHRESNEKLFF.

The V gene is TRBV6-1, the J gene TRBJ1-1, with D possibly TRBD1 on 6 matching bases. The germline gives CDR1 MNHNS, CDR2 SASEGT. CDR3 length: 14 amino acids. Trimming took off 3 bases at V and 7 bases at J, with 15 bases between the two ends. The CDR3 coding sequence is TGTGCCAGCAGTGATAGGACAGCCTTCAATGAAGCTTTCTTT. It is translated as CASSDRTAFNEAFF.

The CDR3 sequence is CASSLGGQGSGNTIYF. CDR3 DNA: TGCGCCAGCAGCTTGGGCGGACAGGGCTCTGGAAACACCATATATTTT. The rearrangement links TRBV5-1 to TRBJ1-3; 8 bases are shared with TRBD1. CDR1 SGHRS and CDR2 YFSETQ come from the germline V gene. The CDR3 is made up of 16 amino acids. V lost 0 bases and J lost 0; bases outside the gene matches: 2.

The CDR3: CASSLRGGSHLSGANVLTF. CDR3 nucleotide sequence: TGTGCCAGCAGCTTAAGGGGGGGCTCCCATCTCTCTGGGGCCAACGTCCTGACTTTC. J is TRBJ2-6 and V is TRBV7-3; D may be TRBD2 (7 bases). The CDR3 sequence is 19 residues long. The V and J ends lost 1 base and 0 bases respectively, with 16 bases between them. Germline CDR1 and CDR2: SGHTA and FQGTGA. The whole variable domain, filled in from reference TRBV7-3 and TRBJ2-6, reads GAGVSQTPSNKVTEKGKYVELRCDPISGHTALYWYRQSLGQGPEFLIYFQGTGAADDSGLPNDRFFAVRPEGSVSTLKIQRTERGDSAVYLCASSLRGGSHLSGANVLTFGAGSRLTVL.

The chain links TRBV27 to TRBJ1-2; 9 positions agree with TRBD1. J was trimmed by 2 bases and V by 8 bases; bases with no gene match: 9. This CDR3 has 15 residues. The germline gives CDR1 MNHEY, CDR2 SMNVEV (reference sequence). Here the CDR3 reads CASRRGQGENYGYTF. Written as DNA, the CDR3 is TGTGCCAGCCGAAGGGGACAGGGAGAGAACTATGGCTACACCTTC.

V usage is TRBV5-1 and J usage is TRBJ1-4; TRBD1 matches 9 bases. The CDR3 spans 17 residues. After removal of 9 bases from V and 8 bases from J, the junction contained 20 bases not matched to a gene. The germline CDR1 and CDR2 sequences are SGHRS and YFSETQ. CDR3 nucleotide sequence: TGCGCCACCGCCGCCGGGACAGGGTCGCTTTGGGGGGAAAAACTGTTTTTT. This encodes CATAAGTGSLWGEKLFF.

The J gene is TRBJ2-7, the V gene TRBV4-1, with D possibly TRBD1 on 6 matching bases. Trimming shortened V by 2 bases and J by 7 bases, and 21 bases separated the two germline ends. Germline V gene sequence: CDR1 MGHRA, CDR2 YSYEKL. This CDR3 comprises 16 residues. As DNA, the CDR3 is TGCGCCAGCAGCCAAACGCCTGAGGGACAACTCGGGGAGCAGTACTTC. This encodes CASSQTPEGQLGEQYF.

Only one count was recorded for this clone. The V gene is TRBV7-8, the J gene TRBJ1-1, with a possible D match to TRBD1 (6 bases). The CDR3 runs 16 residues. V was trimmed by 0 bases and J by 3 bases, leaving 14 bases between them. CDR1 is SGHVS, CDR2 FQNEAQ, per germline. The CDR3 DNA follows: TGTGCCAGCAGCTTAGCATCCAGGGGCGCGTACACTGAAGCTTTCTTT. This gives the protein CASSLASRGAYTEAFF. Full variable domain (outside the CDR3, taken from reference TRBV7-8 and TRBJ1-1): GAGVSQSPRYKVAKRGQDVALRCDPISGHVSLFWYQQALGQGPEFLTYFQNEAQLDKSGLPSDRFFAERPEGSVSTLKIQRTQQEDSAVYLCASSLASRGAYTEAFFGQGTRLTVV.

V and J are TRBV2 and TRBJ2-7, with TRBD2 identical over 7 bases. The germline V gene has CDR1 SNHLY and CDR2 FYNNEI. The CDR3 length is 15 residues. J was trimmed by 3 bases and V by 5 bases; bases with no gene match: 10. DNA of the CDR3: TGTGCCAGCAGTCCCGGGGGGTCGCGCTTCTACGAGCAGTACTTC. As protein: CASSPGGSRFYEQYF.

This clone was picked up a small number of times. For the CDR3, the DNA is TGCAGCGTTGAAGGGGACAGATCAAAGAACTATGGCTACACCTTC. It codes for CSVEGDRSKNYGYTF. This chain links TRBV29-1 with TRBJ1-2; 7 nucleotides agree with TRBD1. The CDR3 contains 15 residues. From germline, CDR1 is SQVTM and CDR2 ANQGSEA. J gave up 2 bases and V 1 base, and 7 bases lay outside the gene matches.

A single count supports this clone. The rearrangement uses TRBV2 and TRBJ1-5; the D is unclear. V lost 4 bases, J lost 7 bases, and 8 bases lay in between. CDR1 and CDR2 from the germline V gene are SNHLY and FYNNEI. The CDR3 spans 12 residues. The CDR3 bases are TGTGCCAGCAGTGTGAGAACCCAGCCCCAGCATTTT. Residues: CASSVRTQPQHF.

The CDR3 spells CASRDGVYGYTF. CDR3 nucleotide sequence: TGTGCCAGTAGGGACGGGGTTTATGGCTACACCTTC. The rearrangement joins TRBV19 to TRBJ1-2; D remains ambiguous. Trimming left V 6 bases short and J 5 bases short, with 10 bases between. The V gene's germline CDR1 is LNHDA and CDR2 SQIVND (reference sequence). The CDR3 extends over 12 amino acids.

The CDR3 DNA is TGTGCCAGCATCCGGGCCGGGACAGCCAACACCGGGGAGCTGTTTTTT. It codes for CASIRAGTANTGELFF. The gene calls are TRBV2 and TRBJ2-2, with TRBD1 matching over 7 bases. V lost 7 bases and J lost 2; bases outside the gene matches: 10. Germline V gives CDR1 SNHLY, CDR2 FYNNEI. This CDR3 has 16 amino acids. Full variable domain (remainder filled in from reference TRBV2 and TRBJ2-2): EPEVTQTPSHQVTQMGQEVILRCVPISNHLYFYWYRQILGQKVEFLVSFYNNEISEKSEIFDDQFSVERPDGSNFTLKIRSTKLEDSAMYFCASIRAGTANTGELFFGEGSRLTVL.

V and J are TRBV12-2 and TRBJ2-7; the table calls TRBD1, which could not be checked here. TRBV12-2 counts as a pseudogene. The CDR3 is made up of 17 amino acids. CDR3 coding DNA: TGTGCAAGTCGCTTAGCGCGTTCCGGGACAGGGGGTCACGAGCAGTACTTC. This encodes CASRLARSGTGGHEQYF.

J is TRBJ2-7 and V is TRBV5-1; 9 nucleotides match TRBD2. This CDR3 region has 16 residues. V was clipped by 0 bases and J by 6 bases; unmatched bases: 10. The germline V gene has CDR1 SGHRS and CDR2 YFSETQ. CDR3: CASSLGSAGGMGEQYF. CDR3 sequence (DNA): TGCGCCAGCAGCTTGGGGAGCGCGGGAGGGATGGGCGAGCAGTACTTC.

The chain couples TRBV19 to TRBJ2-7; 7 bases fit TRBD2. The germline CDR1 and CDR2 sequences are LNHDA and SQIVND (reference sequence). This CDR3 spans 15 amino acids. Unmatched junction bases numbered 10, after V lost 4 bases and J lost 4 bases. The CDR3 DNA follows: TGTGCCAGTAGTAGAACTAGCGAGGGCTCTTACGAGCAGTACTTC. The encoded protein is CASSRTSEGSYEQYF.

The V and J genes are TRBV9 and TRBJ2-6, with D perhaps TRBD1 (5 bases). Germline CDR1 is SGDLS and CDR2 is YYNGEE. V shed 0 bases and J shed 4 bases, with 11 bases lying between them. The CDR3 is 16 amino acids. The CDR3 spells CASSVATGAGANVLTF. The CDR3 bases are TGTGCCAGCAGCGTAGCTACAGGCGCCGGGGCCAACGTCCTGACTTTC.

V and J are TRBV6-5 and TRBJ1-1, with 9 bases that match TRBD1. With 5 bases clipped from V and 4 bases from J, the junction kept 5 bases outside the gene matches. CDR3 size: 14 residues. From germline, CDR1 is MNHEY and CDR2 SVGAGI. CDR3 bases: TGTGCCAGCAGTGCGGGACAGGGAGTCACTGAAGCTTTCTTT. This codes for CASSAGQGVTEAFF.

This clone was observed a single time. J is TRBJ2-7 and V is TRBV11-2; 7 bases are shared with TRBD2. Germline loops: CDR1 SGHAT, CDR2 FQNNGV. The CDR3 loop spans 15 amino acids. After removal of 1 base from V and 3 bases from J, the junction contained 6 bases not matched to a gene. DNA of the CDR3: TGTGCCAGCAGCTTAGTCTCCAGCGGGGTCTACGAGCAGTACTTC. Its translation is CASSLVSSGVYEQYF.

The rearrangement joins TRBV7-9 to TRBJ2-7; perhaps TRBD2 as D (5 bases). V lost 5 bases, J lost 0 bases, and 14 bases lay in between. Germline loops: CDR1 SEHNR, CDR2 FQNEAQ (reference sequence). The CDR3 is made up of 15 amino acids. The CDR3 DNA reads TGTGCCAGCAGCCTGCGCGGGTCCACCTCCTACGAGCAGTACTTC. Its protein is CASSLRGSTSYEQYF.

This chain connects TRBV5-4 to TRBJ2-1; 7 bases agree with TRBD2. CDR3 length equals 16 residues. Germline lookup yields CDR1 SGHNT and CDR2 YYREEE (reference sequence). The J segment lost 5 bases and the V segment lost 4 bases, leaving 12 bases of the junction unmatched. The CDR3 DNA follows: TGTGCCAGCAGCCCTACAGGTCGGGAGGCTAACAATGAGCAGTTCTTC. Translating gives CASSPTGREANNEQFF.

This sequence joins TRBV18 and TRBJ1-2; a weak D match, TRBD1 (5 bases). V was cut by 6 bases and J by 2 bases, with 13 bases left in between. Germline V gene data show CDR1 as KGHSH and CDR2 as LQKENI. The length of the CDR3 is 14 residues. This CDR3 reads CASSIKTDNYGYTF. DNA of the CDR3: TGTGCCAGCTCTATTAAGACAGACAACTATGGCTACACCTTC.

The CDR3 here is CASSQDGFGGPDSPLHF. The CDR3 DNA sequence: TGTGCCAGCAGCCAAGATGGTTTCGGGGGTCCGGATTCACCCCTCCACTTT. The chain is built from TRBV4-2 and TRBJ1-6, with D maybe TRBD1 (5 bases). Germline V lookup: CDR1 LGHNA, CDR2 YNFKEQ. The CDR3 totals 17 residues. The V and J ends lost 0 bases and 8 bases respectively, with 17 bases between them.

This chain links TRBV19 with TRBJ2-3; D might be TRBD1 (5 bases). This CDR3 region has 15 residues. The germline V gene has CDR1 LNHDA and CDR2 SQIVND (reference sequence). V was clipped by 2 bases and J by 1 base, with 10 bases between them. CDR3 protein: CASSIFGAGTDTQYF. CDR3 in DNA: TGTGCCAGTAGTATATTTGGGGCGGGCACAGATACGCAGTATTTT.